The rows below give T cell receptor beta chains drawn from one sample of a study of early T cells in non-severe SARS-CoV-2 infection. TCRdb ran MiXCR on the 5' RACE reads and lists one entry per CDR3 protein. The sample gives 45,000 to 65,000 distinct CDR3 sequences, 9.5% to 12% of which show up once; under 15% is in the top ten. Source material: whole blood. All receptors derive from an adult who was a healthcare worker with PCR-confirmed SARS-CoV-2 infection or an uninfected control (not recorded which). Each CDR3 is given with its conserved first and last residue. The D gene is left open where the match is weak. Only some rows state a clone size, as once, few, many or a class for expanded clones.

>15|-|TRBV20-1|few|TRBJ2-7
TGCAGTGCTAGTGAAACGGGGGTGAGCTCCTACGAGCAGTACTTC
CSASETGVSSYEQYF
>11|-|TRBV29-1|many|TRBJ2-1
TGCAGCGTTGGGTGGGGGAGTGAGCAGTTCTTC
CSVGWGSEQFF
>14|-|TRBV28|-|TRBJ2-4
TGTGCCAGCAGACCGTACCTAGCCAAAAACATTCAGTACTTC
CASRPYLAKNIQYF
>15|-|TRBV7-2|many|TRBJ2-7
TGTGCCAGCAGCCCCGACGGAGTAGAACTCCACGAGCAGTACTTC
CASSPDGVELHEQYF
>17|-|TRBV6-5|-|TRBJ2-4
TGTGCCAGCAGTTACGGAAGGGAGACGCTAGCCAAAAACATTCAGTACTTC
CASSYGRETLAKNIQYF
>16|-|TRBV12-3/TRBV12-4|many|TRBJ2-3
TGTGCCAGCAGCTCCACCCGCGTCGGGGACGGGGTTACGCAGTATTTT
CASSSTRVGDGVTQYF
>16|-|TRBV7-7|many|TRBJ2-5
TGTGCTAGCAGCTCGGCTGGTGGGGGGGCCCCCCAGACCCAGTACTTC
CASSSAGGGAPQTQYF
>13|-|TRBV6-4|many|TRBJ2-1
TGTGCCAGCAGTGGTTCGGACTACAATGAGCAGTTCTTC
CASSGSDYNEQFF
>14|-|TRBV20-1|few|TRBJ2-1
TGCAGTGCTAGGAAAGGCCTTATCGCACCGGAGCAGTTCTTC
CSARKGLIAPEQFF
>18|-|TRBV5-1|few|TRBJ2-3
TGCGCCAGCAGCTTCCGTCGTACCAGTCTGGAGGGGGGAGATACGCAGTATTTT
CASSFRRTSLEGGDTQYF
>15|-|TRBV5-1|many|TRBJ1-4
TGCGCCAGCCGGTTGTCCGGTAGGGCGAATGAAAAACTGTTTTTT
CASRLSGRANEKLFF
>13|-|TRBV3-1|many|TRBJ2-1
TGTGCCAGCAGCCGGACAGCTGGGACTGAGCAGTTCTTC
CASSRTAGTEQFF
>16|-|TRBV4-2|-|TRBJ2-5
TGTGCCAGCAGCCAAGCGGGAACAGACCCCCAAGAGACCCAGTACTTC
CASSQAGTDPQETQYF
>15|-|TRBV4-3|-|TRBJ2-3
TGCGCCAGCAGCCAGGGAGGACAGCGCACAGATACGCAGTATTTT
CASSQGGQRTDTQYF
>14|-|TRBV7-9|-|TRBJ1-1
TGTGCCAGCTCCTTATCAGGGACGAACGCTGAAGCTTTCTTT
CASSLSGTNAEAFF
>19|-|TRBV7-2|many|TRBJ2-5
TGTGCCAGCAGCTCCGCGAGGTCCCACGGAGGGACCTTACTAGAGACCCAGTACTTC
CASSSARSHGGTLLETQYF
>13|-|TRBV2|-|TRBJ2-3
TGTGCCAGCAGCTATAATCGGGCTGATACGCAGTATTTT
CASSYNRADTQYF
>15|-|TRBV7-2|many|TRBJ2-3
TGTGCCAGCAGCTTCCGGGTCTCATACACAGATACGCAGTATTTT
CASSFRVSYTDTQYF
>13|-|TRBV6-5|many|TRBJ2-7
TGTGCCAGCAGACCCGACACAGCCTACGAGCAGTACTTC
CASRPDTAYEQYF
>12|-|TRBV15|-|TRBJ2-3
TGTGCCACCGCCGCGGGCACAGATACGCAGTATTTT
CATAAGTDTQYF
>15|-|TRBV6-2/TRBV6-3|many|TRBJ2-1
TGTGCCAGCAAGGGACACTCTAGGGGTTTGAATGAGCAGTTCTTC
CASKGHSRGLNEQFF
>15|-|TRBV21-1|few|TRBJ2-7
TGTGCCAGCAGCGGAAGGGCTAGCGGGGAGGGCGAGCAGTACTTC
CASSGRASGEGEQYF
>14|-|TRBV4-3|-|TRBJ1-1
TGCGCCAGCAGCCATCCGGGCCCCAACACTGAAGCTTTCTTT
CASSHPGPNTEAFF
>15|TRBD2|TRBV6-4|many|TRBJ2-1
TGTGCCAGCAGCCCCCTAGCGGGGGGGGACAATGAGCAGTTCTTC
CASSPLAGGDNEQFF
>13|-|TRBV6-2/TRBV6-3|many|TRBJ1-1
TGTGCCAGCAGTTACGGCAGGGCCACTGAAGCTTTCTTT
CASSYGRATEAFF
>16|TRBD2|TRBV5-6|many|TRBJ2-5
TGTGCCAGCAGCTCAAGACTAGCGGGGGGCCGAGAGACCCAGTACTTC
CASSSRLAGGRETQYF
>15|-|TRBV27|many|TRBJ1-5
TGTGCCAGCAGTTTGGAGGGTAGGGGCAATCAGCCCCAGCATTTT
CASSLEGRGNQPQHF